A selection of T cell receptor beta chains follows, all from one sample in a study of cytomegalovirus exposure and HLA in healthy donors. Profiling relied on immunoSEQ multiplex PCR, and the TCRdb table lists in-frame clones only, not all of them. The data show nearly 200,000 clones, around 86% seen once. Sequenced input: PBMCs. The receptor source for this set is a woman aged 50 to 60 in good health and CMV-seropositive. Both conserved end residues are part of each CDR3. The D gene is left open where the match is weak. Not all rows give a size; the values are once, few, many and, for expanded clones, a class.

abundance: few
v_gene: TRBV5-6
d_gene: TRBD1
j_gene: TRBJ1-4
CDR3nt: TGTGCCAGCAGCTTGGAGACAGGGAATTTGGAAAAACTGTTTTTT
CDR3aa: CASSLETGNLEKLFF

abundance: -
v_gene: TRBV5-1
d_gene: TRBD2
j_gene: TRBJ2-5
CDR3nt: TGCGCCAGCACGGGACTAGCGAAGGAGACCCAGTACTTC
CDR3aa: CASTGLAKETQYF

abundance: once
v_gene: TRBV27
d_gene: TRBD1
j_gene: TRBJ2-2
CDR3nt: TGTGCCCGCAGCCCAGGGGGCTTCGCCGGGGAGCTGTTTTTT
CDR3aa: CARSPGGFAGELFF

abundance: -
v_gene: TRBV5-1
d_gene: TRBD1
j_gene: TRBJ1-1
CDR3nt: TGCGCCAGCAGCCCGGTGGGGACAGGGGACACTGAAGCTTTCTTT
CDR3aa: CASSPVGTGDTEAFF

abundance: -
v_gene: TRBV4-1
d_gene: TRBD1
j_gene: TRBJ1-2
CDR3nt: TGCGCCAGCAGCCACGGACAGGCGGGCCTCGGGGGCTACACCTTC
CDR3aa: CASSHGQAGLGGYTF

abundance: -
v_gene: TRBV19
d_gene: -
j_gene: TRBJ2-5
CDR3nt: TGTGCCAGTAGTATGAAGCGACTCGATAAAGAGACCCAGTACTTC
CDR3aa: CASSMKRLDKETQYF

abundance: -
v_gene: TRBV28
d_gene: -
j_gene: TRBJ1-2
CDR3nt: TGTGCCAGCAGTTTCTCTTGGGGGCGGCTAGACTATGGCTACACCTTC
CDR3aa: CASSFSWGRLDYGYTF

abundance: -
v_gene: TRBV19
d_gene: TRBD1
j_gene: TRBJ1-5
CDR3nt: TGTGCCAGTAGTCTGCGACAGGGGGCTGGCAATCAGCCCCAGCATTTT
CDR3aa: CASSLRQGAGNQPQHF

abundance: -
v_gene: TRBV29-1
d_gene: -
j_gene: TRBJ1-1
CDR3nt: TGCAGCGTTTCGAGCGGGCCCAACACTGAAGCTTTCTTT
CDR3aa: CSVSSGPNTEAFF

abundance: -
v_gene: TRBV7-8
d_gene: TRBD2
j_gene: TRBJ2-1
CDR3nt: TGTGCCAGCAGCACCGGCAGTGAACTAGCGGGGGGGAATGAGCAGTTCTTC
CDR3aa: CASSTGSELAGGNEQFF

abundance: few
v_gene: TRBV28
d_gene: -
j_gene: TRBJ2-7
CDR3nt: TGTGCCAGCATGAGTAGCTCCTACGAGCAGTACTTC
CDR3aa: CASMSSSYEQYF

abundance: -
v_gene: TRBV5-8
d_gene: -
j_gene: TRBJ1-5
CDR3nt: TGTGCCAGCAGTATGGACAGCCGCGGGAATCAGCCCCAGCATTTT
CDR3aa: CASSMDSRGNQPQHF

abundance: -
v_gene: TRBV30
d_gene: TRBD2
j_gene: TRBJ2-1
CDR3nt: TGTGCCTGGAGTGTATTTAGACTAGCGGAGTCGTACAATGAGCAGTTCTTC
CDR3aa: CAWSVFRLAESYNEQFF

abundance: -
v_gene: TRBV5-1
d_gene: TRBD2
j_gene: TRBJ2-3
CDR3nt: TGCGCCAGCAGCTTGGGCGGGAGGACCACAGATACGCAGTATTTT
CDR3aa: CASSLGGRTTDTQYF

abundance: -
v_gene: TRBV7-2
d_gene: TRBD2
j_gene: TRBJ2-1
CDR3nt: TGTGCCAGCAGCCGCCGACTAGCGGGAGATGAGCAGTTCTTC
CDR3aa: CASSRRLAGDEQFF

abundance: -
v_gene: TRBV7-3
d_gene: -
j_gene: TRBJ2-3
CDR3nt: TGTGCCAGCAGCCCCCAGGGAATAAGCGCATCAGATACGCAGTATTTT
CDR3aa: CASSPQGISASDTQYF

abundance: -
v_gene: TRBV10-3
d_gene: -
j_gene: TRBJ1-4
CDR3nt: TGTGCCATCAGTGACAGGGGCGAGGGGGAAAAACTGTTTTTT
CDR3aa: CAISDRGEGEKLFF

abundance: -
v_gene: TRBV9
d_gene: -
j_gene: TRBJ1-3
CDR3nt: TGTGCCAGCAGCTCCCAGGGTACTGGAAACACCATATATTTT
CDR3aa: CASSSQGTGNTIYF

abundance: once
v_gene: TRBV4-2
d_gene: -
j_gene: TRBJ2-7
CDR3nt: TGTGCCAGCAGCCAAGACGTCGGTCGCGTGGGAGCCAGGGAGCAGTACTTC
CDR3aa: CASSQDVGRVGAREQYF

abundance: -
v_gene: TRBV6-1
d_gene: TRBD1
j_gene: TRBJ1-2
CDR3nt: TGTGCCAGCAGTTCCCGGGACAGGGGGCCCTATGGCTACACCTTC
CDR3aa: CASSSRDRGPYGYTF

abundance: few
v_gene: TRBV28
d_gene: -
j_gene: TRBJ2-1
CDR3nt: TGTGCCAGCAGTTTAATAGATTACAATGAGCAGTTCTTC
CDR3aa: CASSLIDYNEQFF

abundance: -
v_gene: TRBV19
d_gene: -
j_gene: TRBJ1-5
CDR3nt: TGTGCCAGTAGTCCCAGTGGGGGGAGATATAGCAATCAGCCCCAGCATTTT
CDR3aa: CASSPSGGRYSNQPQHF

abundance: few
v_gene: TRBV7-9
d_gene: -
j_gene: TRBJ2-7
CDR3nt: TGTGCCAGCAGCTTAGGACTCGTCAGAGAGAACTTC
CDR3aa: CASSLGLVRENF

abundance: -
v_gene: TRBV5-1
d_gene: TRBD2
j_gene: TRBJ2-5
CDR3nt: TGCGCCAGCAGCTTGGTGGCTGCCGGGGGGGAGACCCAGTACTTC
CDR3aa: CASSLVAAGGETQYF

abundance: -
v_gene: TRBV19
d_gene: -
j_gene: TRBJ2-3
CDR3nt: TGTGCCAGTACCCCCAAAGGGGCCGATACGCAGTATTTT
CDR3aa: CASTPKGADTQYF

abundance: few
v_gene: TRBV6-5
d_gene: -
j_gene: TRBJ1-3
CDR3nt: TGTGCCAGCAGTTACCTCGGGGGGCTGTCTGGAAACACCATATATTTT
CDR3aa: CASSYLGGLSGNTIYF

abundance: once
v_gene: TRBV9
d_gene: TRBD1
j_gene: TRBJ2-3
CDR3nt: TGTGCCAGCAGCGGGACAGGGGGCACAGATACGCAGTATTTT
CDR3aa: CASSGTGGTDTQYF

abundance: -
v_gene: TRBV6-1
d_gene: TRBD1
j_gene: TRBJ1-3
CDR3nt: TGTGCCAGCATGGGGACAGCCGGAAACACCATATATTTT
CDR3aa: CASMGTAGNTIYF

abundance: -
v_gene: TRBV5-1
d_gene: TRBD1
j_gene: TRBJ2-5
CDR3nt: TGCGCCAGTGTACCGGGGACAGCACATCAAGAGACCCAGTACTTC
CDR3aa: CASVPGTAHQETQYF

abundance: few
v_gene: TRBV27
d_gene: -
j_gene: TRBJ1-5
CDR3nt: TGTGCCAGCCGCCCCTTACAGGGTTACAGCAATCAGCCCCAGCATTTT
CDR3aa: CASRPLQGYSNQPQHF

abundance: -
v_gene: TRBV15
d_gene: TRBD2
j_gene: TRBJ2-1
CDR3nt: TGTGCCACCAGCAGAGTAGCGGGGGGATACAATGAGCAGTTCTTC
CDR3aa: CATSRVAGGYNEQFF

abundance: -
v_gene: TRBV30
d_gene: -
j_gene: TRBJ1-2
CDR3nt: TGTGCCTGGAGTGTAGCCGGGGGGAGGGGTGGCTACACCTTC
CDR3aa: CAWSVAGGRGGYTF

abundance: -
v_gene: TRBV5-1
d_gene: TRBD1
j_gene: TRBJ1-2
CDR3nt: TGCGCCAGCAGCTTGGGACAGGGTTCTGGCTACACCTTC
CDR3aa: CASSLGQGSGYTF

abundance: few
v_gene: TRBV6-5
d_gene: -
j_gene: TRBJ2-2
CDR3nt: TGTGCCAGCAAGGCGACAGAGACTACCGGGGAGCTGTTTTTT
CDR3aa: CASKATETTGELFF

abundance: -
v_gene: TRBV19
d_gene: -
j_gene: TRBJ1-1
CDR3nt: TGTGCCAGTAGGGGGTCACTGGGGCAGGCGGCGGTGGGTACTGAAGCTTTCTTT
CDR3aa: CASRGSLGQAAVGTEAFF

abundance: once
v_gene: TRBV10-3
d_gene: TRBD1
j_gene: TRBJ2-1
CDR3nt: TGTGCCATCAGCCAAGGACAGGGGGGCTACAATGAGCAGTTCTTC
CDR3aa: CAISQGQGGYNEQFF

abundance: -
v_gene: TRBV4-1
d_gene: -
j_gene: TRBJ2-2
CDR3nt: TGCGCCAGCAGCCATGGGCAATTCAACACCGGGGAGCTGTTTTTT
CDR3aa: CASSHGQFNTGELFF

abundance: -
v_gene: TRBV4-1
d_gene: -
j_gene: TRBJ1-1
CDR3nt: TGCGCCAGCAGCCAAGATACTGTTGAAGCTTTCTTT
CDR3aa: CASSQDTVEAFF

abundance: -
v_gene: TRBV5-1
d_gene: -
j_gene: TRBJ2-1
CDR3nt: TGCGCCAGCAGCTTGGACAGCTACTCCTACAATGAGCAGTTCTTC
CDR3aa: CASSLDSYSYNEQFF

abundance: -
v_gene: TRBV7-9
d_gene: -
j_gene: TRBJ2-7
CDR3nt: TGTGCCAGCAGCTTATCCCTATTCCCCTACGAGCAGTACTTC
CDR3aa: CASSLSLFPYEQYF

abundance: -
v_gene: TRBV19
d_gene: TRBD1
j_gene: TRBJ1-5
CDR3nt: TGTGCCAGTAGTAATACCCCGGGACAGGGGAATCAGCCCCAGCATTTT
CDR3aa: CASSNTPGQGNQPQHF

abundance: -
v_gene: TRBV29-1
d_gene: TRBD1
j_gene: TRBJ1-1
CDR3nt: TGCAGCGTTTTCCCTACAGGGGTCCGCACTGAAGCTTTCTTT
CDR3aa: CSVFPTGVRTEAFF

abundance: -
v_gene: TRBV7-2
d_gene: -
j_gene: TRBJ1-6
CDR3nt: TGTGCCAGCAGCCCGGACAGTAATTCACCCCTCCACTTT
CDR3aa: CASSPDSNSPLHF

abundance: -
v_gene: TRBV29-1
d_gene: -
j_gene: TRBJ2-7
CDR3nt: TGCAGCGTTGCCCACAACGAGCAGTACTTC
CDR3aa: CSVAHNEQYF

abundance: -
v_gene: TRBV7-2
d_gene: -
j_gene: TRBJ2-3
CDR3nt: TGTGCCAGCAGCCCAAATTCAGGGTCAGCGGATACGCAGTATTTT
CDR3aa: CASSPNSGSADTQYF

abundance: -
v_gene: TRBV11-2
d_gene: -
j_gene: TRBJ2-7
CDR3nt: TGTGCCAGCAGCTTAGAAGCGGGCACTTACGAGCAGTACTTC
CDR3aa: CASSLEAGTYEQYF

abundance: -
v_gene: TRBV27
d_gene: TRBD1
j_gene: TRBJ1-6
CDR3nt: TGTGCCAGCAGGAGAGACAGGGGGACTTCACCCCTCCACTTT
CDR3aa: CASRRDRGTSPLHF

abundance: -
v_gene: TRBV7-9
d_gene: TRBD1
j_gene: TRBJ2-1
CDR3nt: TGTGCCAGCCCCCCCTCGGGGCAGACAGGGACCTACAATGAGCAGTTCTTC
CDR3aa: CASPPSGQTGTYNEQFF

abundance: few
v_gene: TRBV5-1
d_gene: TRBD1
j_gene: TRBJ1-4
CDR3nt: TGCGCCAGCAGCGCCGGGGGACAGGGCGGAGGAGAAAAACTGTTTTTT
CDR3aa: CASSAGGQGGGEKLFF

abundance: -
v_gene: TRBV9
d_gene: TRBD1
j_gene: TRBJ2-2
CDR3nt: TGTGCCAGCAGCGCGACAGGGGTGGGGGAGCTGTTTTTT
CDR3aa: CASSATGVGELFF

abundance: few
v_gene: TRBV6-6
d_gene: TRBD2
j_gene: TRBJ2-5
CDR3nt: TGTGCCAGCAGTTACCGGGGTAGCGGGAGTCGGGAGACCCAGTACTTC
CDR3aa: CASSYRGSGSRETQYF

abundance: -
v_gene: TRBV6-1
d_gene: -
j_gene: TRBJ2-6
CDR3nt: TGTGCCAGCAGTGACGCTGGGGCCAACGTCCTGACTTTC
CDR3aa: CASSDAGANVLTF

abundance: -
v_gene: TRBV11-1
d_gene: TRBD1
j_gene: TRBJ2-1
CDR3nt: TGTGCCAGCAGCCCCCGACAGGGTAACAAGAATGAGCAGTTCTTC
CDR3aa: CASSPRQGNKNEQFF

abundance: once
v_gene: TRBV18
d_gene: -
j_gene: TRBJ1-6
CDR3nt: TGTGCCAGCTCACCACGGGCATCAGCCTATAATTCACCCCTCCACTTT
CDR3aa: CASSPRASAYNSPLHF

abundance: -
v_gene: TRBV28
d_gene: -
j_gene: TRBJ2-7
CDR3nt: TGTGCCAGCAGTTTGGGGGGCAGCGGGAATACCTACGAGCAGTACTTC
CDR3aa: CASSLGGSGNTYEQYF

abundance: -
v_gene: TRBV6-5
d_gene: TRBD1
j_gene: TRBJ1-2
CDR3nt: TGTGCCAGCACCCGACAGGGTCCTAACTATGGCTACACCTTC
CDR3aa: CASTRQGPNYGYTF

abundance: -
v_gene: TRBV10-1
d_gene: TRBD1
j_gene: TRBJ1-1
CDR3nt: TGCGCCAGCAGTGGAGGGGGCCGTGATGCTTTCTTT
CDR3aa: CASSGGGRDAFF

abundance: few
v_gene: TRBV28
d_gene: -
j_gene: TRBJ2-5
CDR3nt: TGTGCCAGCAGCCCGGCCCGTGCGGGGCAAGAGACCCAGTACTTC
CDR3aa: CASSPARAGQETQYF

abundance: -
v_gene: TRBV28
d_gene: -
j_gene: TRBJ2-1
CDR3nt: TGTGCCAGCAGTTTGAAGCGGAGGGACAATGAGCAGTTCTTC
CDR3aa: CASSLKRRDNEQFF

abundance: -
v_gene: TRBV9
d_gene: TRBD2
j_gene: TRBJ2-5
CDR3nt: TGTGCCAGCAGCGTGGGACTAGCGGGTGGATCTAAGAACTTC
CDR3aa: CASSVGLAGGSKNF